The 15 T cell receptor beta chains below were found in one sample sequenced in a study of blood T cell repertoires in COVID-19. Data came from immunoSEQ multiplex PCR; TCRdb stores just in-frame clones and leaves some out. The repertoire holds some 330,000 clones, with more than 75% as singletons. Material: PBMCs or T cells enriched from blood (not recorded which). Receptors were obtained from a man in his forties or fifties in a cohort exposed to, infected with or recovered from COVID-19 (not recorded which).

The chain uses TRBV5-1 and TRBJ2-7; no clear D gene. Trimming removed 0 bases at V and 3 bases at J, with 7 bases between. The germline V gene encodes CDR1 SGHRS and CDR2 YFSETQ. The CDR3 is 13 amino acids. The CDR3 DNA follows: TGCGCCAGCAGCTTGGGTGGGCGCTACGAGCAGTACTTC. Its protein product is CASSLGGRYEQYF. The full variable domain, in which reference TRBV5-1 and TRBJ2-7 provide the parts outside the CDR3, is KAGVTQTPRYLIKTRGQQVTLSCSPISGHRSVSWYQQTPGQGLQFLFEYFSETQRNKGNFPGRFSGRQFSNSRSEMNVSTLELGDSALYLCASSLGGRYEQYFGPGTRLTVT.

This clone was recorded only once. V is TRBV11-3 and J is TRBJ2-7; 13 nucleotides match TRBD2. CDR3 length: 15 residues. V shed 5 bases and J 7 bases; nucleotides not matched to a gene: 8. The germline V gene encodes CDR1 SGHNT and CDR2 YENEEA. CDR3 region: CASSPGLAGVEEQYF. CDR3 DNA: TGTGCCAGCAGCCCCGGACTAGCGGGAGTAGAAGAGCAGTACTTC.

This chain links TRBV7-2 with TRBJ1-1, with 7 bases identical to TRBD1. The CDR3 runs 16 residues. Per germline, CDR1 SGHTA and CDR2 FQGNSA. Trimming removed 2 bases from V and 1 base from J; junction bases left unmatched: 7. The CDR3 DNA reads as TGTGCCAGCAGCTTATTCCGGGCAGGGGGGAACACTGAAGCTTTCTTT. Translating it yields CASSLFRAGGNTEAFF.

The V gene is TRBV27, the J gene TRBJ2-2; tentatively, D is TRBD1 (6 bases). Germline V gene sequence: CDR1 MNHEY, CDR2 SMNVEV (reference sequence). Trimming removed 7 bases at V and 0 bases at J, with 12 bases between. The CDR3 loop spans 15 amino acids. In nucleotides, the CDR3 is TGTGCCAGCAAACCCGGGGACACGAACACCGGGGAGCTGTTTTTT. Its translation: CASKPGDTNTGELFF.

The genes are TRBV11-3 and TRBJ1-4; no firm D call. The length of the CDR3 is 14 residues. The ends were cut back, 5 bases at V and 8 bases at J, with 15 bases in the middle. The germline gives CDR1 SGHNT, CDR2 YENEEA. DNA of the CDR3: TGTGCCAGCAGCCCTCAGACTTTTTGGGAAAAACTGTTTTTT. Encoded protein: CASSPQTFWEKLFF.

CDR3 nucleotide sequence: TGTGCCAGCAGCCCTCAGCGGGAAGTTCGAGAGACCCAGTACTTC. Translated: CASSPQREVRETQYF. This chain connects TRBV7-2 to TRBJ2-5, with 7 bases aligning to TRBD2. V trimming: 5 bases; J trimming: 4 bases; junction bases outside the gene matches: 10. CDR1 and CDR2 from the germline V gene are SGHTA and FQGNSA. There are 15 residues in the CDR3.

The gene calls are TRBV5-8 and TRBJ2-5; perhaps TRBD2 as D (6 bases). V was trimmed by 1 base and J by 4 bases, leaving 20 bases between them. The germline V gene has CDR1 SGHTS and CDR2 YDEGEE. The CDR3 extends over 17 amino acids. The CDR3 loop is CASSLWVGTGVGETQYF. The CDR3 DNA is TGTGCCAGCAGCTTGTGGGTAGGAACGGGAGTCGGAGAGACCCAGTACTTC. The full variable domain, with the rest looked up from reference TRBV5-8 and TRBJ2-5, is EAGVTQSPTHLIKTRGQQATLRCSPISGHTSVYWYQQALGLGLQFLLWYDEGEERNRGNFPPRFSGRQFPNYSSELNVNALELEDSALYLCASSLWVGTGVGETQYFGPGTRLLVL.

This rearrangement joins TRBV7-9 to TRBJ2-7; 9 bases are shared with TRBD2. Per germline, CDR1 SEHNR and CDR2 FQNEAQ (reference sequence). V lost 5 bases and J lost 4; bases outside the gene matches: 12. CDR3 length equals 16 residues. The CDR3 sequence: CASSATRLADRYEQYF. CDR3 nucleotides: TGTGCCAGCAGCGCAACACGACTAGCGGACCGTTACGAGCAGTACTTC.

CDR3 bases: TGTGCCAGCAGTTTCCTCGGACAGACCTACGAGCAGTACTTC. It codes for CASSFLGQTYEQYF. The chain is built from TRBV28 and TRBJ2-7; D might be TRBD1 (6 bases). The V gene lost 3 bases and the J gene lost 2 bases, with 11 bases spanning the gap. The CDR3 contains 14 residues. CDR1 MDHEN and CDR2 SYDVKM come from the germline V gene.

The gene calls are TRBV19 and TRBJ2-7, with 10 bases that match TRBD2. The V segment lost 4 bases and the J segment 0 bases; nucleotides outside the gene matches: 6. Germline assignment: CDR1 LNHDA and CDR2 SQIVND (reference sequence). This CDR3 contains 16 residues. The CDR3 bases are TGTGCCAGTAGTAATGACGCTAGCGGGAGCTCCTACGAGCAGTACTTC. Translating it yields CASSNDASGSSYEQYF.

The J gene is TRBJ1-1, the V gene TRBV27; D not certain. Trimming cost V 6 bases and J 3 bases, with 14 bases left between them. CDR3 size: 14 residues. The germline V gene encodes CDR1 MNHEY and CDR2 SMNVEV (reference sequence). In DNA form, the CDR3 reads TGTGCCAGCAGCCTAGCCCGCGGCTACACTGAAGCTTTCTTT. It codes for CASSLARGYTEAFF.

V and J are TRBV2 and TRBJ2-1; 9 bases are a match to TRBD1. J was trimmed by 7 bases and V by 4 bases; bases with no gene match: 8. Germline V lookup: CDR1 SNHLY, CDR2 FYNNEI. The CDR3 is 15 residues long. Here the CDR3 DNA reads TGTGCCAGCAGTGTAGAGTCTGGGACAGGGAATGAGCAGTTCTTC. Translation: CASSVESGTGNEQFF.

The gene calls are TRBV27 and TRBJ2-7; possible D gene TRBD1, 6 bases. This CDR3 is built from 12 residues. Per the germline V gene, CDR1 is MNHEY and CDR2 is SMNVEV (reference sequence). V was pared by 6 bases and J by 2 bases, with 8 bases between. The CDR3 nucleotides are TGTGCCAGCAGCCGGACAGCCTACGAGCAGTACTTC. Protein: CASSRTAYEQYF.

V usage is TRBV3-1 (or the pseudogene TRBV3-2) and J usage is TRBJ1-6; 7 nucleotides match TRBD1. The CDR3 has 15 amino acids. The trim removed 4 bases at V and 7 bases at J, leaving 7 bases unmatched. The germline CDR1 and CDR2 sequences are LGHDT and YNNKEL (reference sequence). The CDR3 sequence is CASSLQTGSNSPLHF. As DNA, the CDR3 is TGTGCCAGCAGCCTCCAGACAGGGTCCAATTCACCCCTCCACTTT.

The V gene is TRBV19, the J gene TRBJ1-5; D is undetermined. Germline V gene lookup returns CDR1 LNHDA and CDR2 SQIVND (reference sequence). CDR3 length: 16 residues. Trimming removed 4 bases at V and 0 bases at J, with 13 bases between. The CDR3 here is CASSSLSRSSNQPQHF. CDR3 sequence (DNA): TGTGCCAGTAGTAGTTTGAGTCGATCTAGCAATCAGCCCCAGCATTTT.